This TCR beta chain was identified during a study of T cell responses to AZD1222 COVID-19 vaccine. Turning to the study itself: The study pooled second doses at about 4 or about 12 weeks.

Study findings and constraints: At study baseline, merely five or six AZD1222 recipients were seropositive. It was only after the peak T cell response that any repertoires were sampled.

The protocol was immunoSEQ multiplex PCR, while the TCRdb copy is restricted to in-frame clones and leaves out a portion. The table records roughly 100,000 clones, 93% of them present only once. The CDR3 totals 16 residues. Germline CDR1 SGHAT, CDR2 FQNNGV. J was trimmed by 4 bases and V by 4 bases; bases with no gene match: 10. To note about this clone: The antigen is undetermined.

The receptor was derived from an adult in good health. The sequencing used peripheral blood, collected on day 0 of AZD1222 vaccination. The chain couples TRBV11-2 to TRBJ2-3, with 8 positions matching TRBD1. In DNA form, the CDR3 reads TGTGCCAGCAGCTGGGCTATAGACAGGGGTTCAGATACGCAGTATTTT. It encodes CASSWAIDRGSDTQYF.